This TCR beta chain originates from a study of cytotoxic CD8 clonotypes in ibrutinib-treated CLL. The germline V gene has CDR1 GTSNPN and CDR2 SVGIG (reference sequence). Trimming took off 0 bases at V and 6 bases at J, with 3 bases between the two ends. This CDR3 has 10 residues. Points on this clone: Its antigen is still unknown.

The study, taken as a whole, reports: Public clonotypes showed up rarely, and on treatment they shrank or held steady. Increased clonality at ibrutinib response gave way to a return toward baseline at progression.

Target depth was 1 in 200,000 to 1 in 1 million T cells, about 10x per clonotype. Clones were sequenced by immunoSEQ multiplex PCR, and TCRdb holds only the in-frame ones, with some missing. The sample yields over 140,000 clones, approximately 80% seen once. The input for sequencing was PBMCs, taken after 36 months of ibrutinib treatment. This sequence was found in a human donor with chronic lymphocytic leukemia. The rearrangement links TRBV30 to TRBJ2-7; no clear D gene. CDR3 sequence: CAWSVREQYF. CDR3 bases: TGTGCCTGGAGTGTACGCGAGCAGTACTTC.